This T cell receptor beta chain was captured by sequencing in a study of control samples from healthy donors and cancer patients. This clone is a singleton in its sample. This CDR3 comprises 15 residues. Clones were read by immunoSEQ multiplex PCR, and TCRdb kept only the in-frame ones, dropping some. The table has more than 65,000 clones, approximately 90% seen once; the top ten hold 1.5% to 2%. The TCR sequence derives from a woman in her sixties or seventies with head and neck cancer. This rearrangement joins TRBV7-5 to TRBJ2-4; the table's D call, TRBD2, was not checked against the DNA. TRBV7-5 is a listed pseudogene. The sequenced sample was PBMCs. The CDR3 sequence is CARCLAGDAKNIQYF. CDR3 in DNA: TGTGCCAGATGCCTAGCGGGAGATGCCAAAAACATTCAGTACTTC.